The 20 T cell receptor beta chains presented below share a single source sample, sequenced in a study of blood T cell repertoires in COVID-19. The data were produced by immunoSEQ multiplex PCR, yet TCRdb's version contains in-frame clones alone and is incomplete. Altogether around 300,000 clones are present, 75% to 95% being singletons, with the ten largest covering 0.9% to 1.2%. The specimen sequenced was PBMCs or T cells enriched from blood (not recorded which). Source of these receptors: a young woman who had recovered from COVID-19.

The chain couples TRBV5-1 to TRBJ2-7; 8 bases agree with TRBD2. The germline CDR1 and CDR2 sequences are SGHRS and YFSETQ. CDR3 length: 17 amino acids. J gave up 1 base and V 0 bases, and 9 bases lay outside the gene matches. CDR3 protein: CASSLEGSGGGSYEQYF. CDR3 sequence (DNA): TGCGCCAGCAGCTTGGAGGGTAGCGGCGGGGGGTCCTACGAGCAGTACTTC.

The J gene is TRBJ2-2, the V gene TRBV9; 11 nucleotides align to TRBD2. Germline CDR1 and CDR2: SGDLS and YYNGEE. V dropped 2 bases and J dropped 5; count of bases not matched to a gene: 11. This CDR3 spans 18 amino acids. CDR3 in amino acids: CASSVTSTSGSWTGELFF. The CDR3 DNA follows: TGTGCCAGCAGCGTGACCTCAACTAGCGGGAGTTGGACCGGGGAGCTGTTTTTT.

The genes are TRBV7-6 and TRBJ2-1; a possible D gene is TRBD2 (5 bases). The length of the CDR3 is 15 residues. In germline, CDR1 is SGHVS, CDR2 FNYEAQ. V lost 5 bases and J 0 bases, leaving 11 bases between the germline ends. The CDR3 coding sequence is TGTGCCAGCAGCCGCGATGGGAGCTCCTACAATGAGCAGTTCTTC. It translates to CASSRDGSSYNEQFF.

The chain is built from TRBV7-2 and TRBJ2-1, with TRBD2 matching over 8 bases. The trim removed 5 bases at V and 4 bases at J, leaving 7 bases unmatched. Germline V gives CDR1 SGHTA, CDR2 FQGNSA. The CDR3 loop spans 15 amino acids. The CDR3 DNA follows: TGTGCCAGCAGCACGACTAGCGTAAGGTACAATGAGCAGTTCTTC. Encoded protein: CASSTTSVRYNEQFF. Looking up the rest from reference TRBV7-2 and TRBJ2-1 gives the full variable domain: GAGVSQSPSNKVTEKGKDVELRCDPISGHTALYWYRQSLGQGLEFLIYFQGNSAPDKSGLPSDRFSAERTGGSVSTLTIQRTQQEDSAVYLCASSTTSVRYNEQFFGPGTRLTVL.

The rearrangement uses TRBV19 and TRBJ2-1; D is possibly TRBD2 (6 bases). The CDR3 consists of 15 residues. With 3 bases removed from V and 9 bases from J, the gap between germline ends came to 18 bases. In germline, CDR1 is LNHDA, CDR2 SQIVND (reference sequence). CDR3 loop: CASSMEWRDLGEQFF. The CDR3 DNA follows: TGTGCCAGTAGTATGGAGTGGCGGGATTTGGGTGAGCAGTTCTTC.

The gene calls are TRBV24-1 and TRBJ2-3; 13 positions match TRBD2. The V and J ends lost 3 bases and 5 bases, in that order; junction bases with no gene match: 4. From germline, CDR1 is KGHDR and CDR2 SFDVKD. The CDR3 totals 16 residues. DNA for the CDR3: TGTGCCACCAGTGATGGACTAGCGGGAGTCAAAGATACGCAGTATTTT. Translating it yields CATSDGLAGVKDTQYF.

This sequence joins TRBV5-4 and TRBJ2-3, with TRBD2 matching over 11 bases. This CDR3 spans 18 amino acids. In germline, CDR1 is SGHNT, CDR2 YYREEE (reference sequence). The ends lost 0 bases at V and 1 base at J; junction bases unmatched: 7. The CDR3 loop reads CASSLGGLAAGGTDTQYF. The CDR3 coding sequence is TGTGCCAGCAGCTTGGGGGGACTAGCGGCAGGGGGCACAGATACGCAGTATTTT.

This chain joins TRBV6-5 and TRBJ2-2, with a possible D match to TRBD1 (5 bases). CDR1 MNHEY and CDR2 SVGAGI come from the germline V gene. The CDR3 covers 13 residues. V lost 7 bases and J 9 bases, leaving 15 bases between the germline ends. DNA of the CDR3: TGTGCCAGCAACTCGGACACCTCACGGGAGCTGTTTTTT. Its protein product is CASNSDTSRELFF.

The chain has TRBV27 and TRBJ1-2, with D perhaps TRBD1 (6 bases). Trimming removed 6 bases from V and 8 bases from J, with 16 bases in between. Germline CDR1 reads MNHEY; CDR2 reads SMNVEV (reference sequence). The CDR3 has 13 amino acids. The CDR3: CASSPGGLRGYTF. In DNA, the CDR3 is TGTGCCAGCAGCCCCGGGGGGCTACGGGGCTACACCTTC.

J is TRBJ2-1 and V is TRBV9, with TRBD2 as a possible D gene (6 bases). The CDR3 is 15 residues long. Germline-derived CDR1 and CDR2 are SGDLS and YYNGEE. Trimming removed 4 bases at V and 7 bases at J, with 18 bases between. The CDR3: CASSPPGLARNEQFF. In nucleotides, the CDR3 is TGTGCCAGCAGCCCTCCCGGGCTAGCGAGGAATGAGCAGTTCTTC. Together with reference TRBV9 and TRBJ2-1, the CDR3 gives the full variable domain: DSGVTQTPKHLITATGQRVTLRCSPRSGDLSVYWYQQSLDQGLQFLIQYYNGEERAKGNILERFSAQQFPDLHSELNLSSLELGDSALYFCASSPPGLARNEQFFGPGTRLTVL.

The V call is TRBV6-2 or TRBV6-3, the J call TRBJ2-5; D not resolved. Germline V lookup: CDR1 MNHEY, CDR2 SVGEGT. Trimming took off 2 bases at V and 3 bases at J, with 4 bases between the two ends. There are 12 residues in the CDR3. The CDR3 reads CASSYPKETQYF. DNA for the CDR3: TGTGCCAGCAGTTACCCCAAAGAGACCCAGTACTTC.

The chain has TRBV6-1 and TRBJ2-3; no reliable D call. The ends were cut back, 2 bases at V and 9 bases at J, with 12 bases in the middle. Germline lookup yields CDR1 MNHNS and CDR2 SASEGT. The CDR3 extends over 13 amino acids. In DNA, the CDR3 is TGTGCCAGCAGTGAAAGCCGTAGTTACACGCAGTATTTT. Protein product: CASSESRSYTQYF.

This chain joins TRBV5-1 and TRBJ2-5; 13 positions match TRBD2. The CDR3 is 18 residues long. From germline, CDR1 is SGHRS and CDR2 YFSETQ. Germline trimming cut 0 bases from V and 4 bases from J; bases unmatched to any gene: 9. CDR3 sequence (DNA): TGCGCCAGCAGCTTGGCCACGGGACTAGCGGGAATGTCAGAGACCCAGTACTTC. Translated, it gives CASSLATGLAGMSETQYF.

V usage is TRBV28 and J usage is TRBJ2-7; tentative D call: TRBD1 (5 bases). The CDR3 sequence is 16 residues long. Per germline, CDR1 MDHEN and CDR2 SYDVKM. Between the trimmed V and J ends, which lost 6 bases and 0 bases, there was a span of 18 bases. The DNA of the CDR3 is TGTGCCAGCAGACCAGCTCAGGGTCCTTACTCCTACGAGCAGTACTTC. This gives the protein CASRPAQGPYSYEQYF.

The chain couples TRBV24-1 to TRBJ1-6, with TRBD1 identical over 8 bases. Looked up from germline, CDR1 is KGHDR and CDR2 is SFDVKD. The CDR3 has 14 amino acids. J gave up 5 bases and V 4 bases, and 0 bases lay outside the gene matches. In DNA, the CDR3 is TGTGCCACCAGTGACAGGGGGCATAATTCACCCCTCCACTTT. Protein sequence: CATSDRGHNSPLHF.

The rearrangement uses TRBV7-8 and TRBJ2-2; 7 bases are a match to TRBD1. The length of the CDR3 is 15 residues. CDR1 SGHVS and CDR2 FQNEAQ come from the germline V gene. Trimming at V came to 2 bases and at J to 0 bases, leaving 0 bases not matched to a gene. The CDR3 DNA sequence: TGTGCCAGCAGCTTACAGGGGGCGAACACCGGGGAGCTGTTTTTT. Its translation: CASSLQGANTGELFF.

This chain links TRBV9 with TRBJ2-3; 12 nucleotides agree with TRBD2. There are 17 residues in the CDR3. V shed 3 bases and J 2 bases; nucleotides not matched to a gene: 7. From germline, CDR1 is SGDLS and CDR2 YYNGEE. This CDR3 reads CASSANLAGGYTDTQYF. For the CDR3, the DNA is TGTGCCAGCAGCGCAAACCTAGCGGGAGGGTACACAGATACGCAGTATTTT.

The V and J genes are TRBV13 and TRBJ2-7; D is perhaps TRBD1 (5 bases). The CDR3 contains 13 residues. Germline V gene sequence: CDR1 PRHDT, CDR2 FYEKMQ (reference sequence). Trimming took off 11 bases at V and 6 bases at J, with 20 bases between the two ends. CDR3 sequence: CAASRRGTGEQYF. CDR3 nucleotides: TGTGCCGCCTCCCGAAGGGGAACGGGCGAGCAGTACTTC.

The table lists this clone with a count of one. The genes are TRBV15 and TRBJ2-7, with TRBD2 matching 9 bases. CDR1 is LNHNV, CDR2 YYDKDF, per germline (reference sequence). The CDR3 loop spans 15 amino acids. V shed 4 bases, J shed 0 bases, and the junction held 4 bases outside the gene matches. The CDR3 sequence is CATSISGGSSYEQYF. The CDR3 bases are TGTGCCACCAGCATAAGCGGGGGGAGCTCCTACGAGCAGTACTTC.

This clone was counted a single time. The chain employs TRBV28 and TRBJ1-5; 9 bases fit TRBD1. This CDR3 region has 14 residues. Germline V lookup: CDR1 MDHEN, CDR2 SYDVKM. The CDR3 bases are TGTGGGATCGATGGGGGACAGGGTACTCAGCCCCAGCATTTT. It encodes CGIDGGQGTQPQHF.